The 24 T cell receptor beta chains below all came from one sample that was sequenced in a study of vaccination and CD4 T cells after COVID-19. The antigens these receptors bind are not known. Cultured CD4+ T cell DNA underwent sequencing with the Oncomine TCR Beta short-read assay. Each CDR3 protein gets one entry after TCRdb re-called the PCR reads with MiXCR. This sample has roughly 18,000 distinct CDR3 sequences, with about 45% found just once. As for time point: late sampling 161 to 241 days after vaccination in three convalescent patients. The treatment here: roughly nine-day PBMC culture with coronavirus spike peptide pools or control peptides (ViraFEST assay). Sequences were derived from CD4+ T cells from blood, cultured in vitro, sampled about 7 months after SARS-CoV-2 vaccination. The receptors come from a human donor who had recovered from COVID-19.

This clonotype was found a few times. The chain couples TRBV6-1 to TRBJ2-3; 8 bases line up with TRBD2. The CDR3 has 14 amino acids. J gave up 1 base and V 6 bases, and 3 bases lay outside the gene matches. Germline CDR1 reads MNHNS; CDR2 reads SASEGT. The CDR3 nucleotides are TGTGCCAGCAGGCGGGGGGCACGCACAGATACGCAGTATTTT. Encoded protein: CASRRGARTDTQYF.

The chain employs TRBV15 and TRBJ2-3; D remains unclear. The CDR3 contains 13 residues. The germline V and J ends were trimmed by 5 bases and 5 bases, with 11 bases remaining between them. The germline V gene encodes CDR1 LNHNV and CDR2 YYDKDF (reference sequence). CDR3 coding DNA: TGTGCCACCAGCCTAGAGGAAGAAGATACGCAGTATTTT. Its protein is CATSLEEEDTQYF.

V and J are TRBV7-9 and TRBJ2-7; weak D call: TRBD2 (5 bases). Germline V gene lookup returns CDR1 SEHNR and CDR2 FQNEAQ (reference sequence). The length of the CDR3 is 14 residues. V shed 1 base and J shed 1 base, with 8 bases lying between them. This CDR3 reads CASSLVGRSYEQYF. In DNA, the CDR3 is TGTGCCAGCAGCTTAGTTGGGAGATCCTACGAGCAGTACTTC.

Worth noting for this clonotype: The junction and the germline gene differ at one end; a read error may be behind it. This CDR3 is CASSHSGADQPQHF. DNA for the CDR3: TGTGCCAGCAGTCACTCAGGCGCCGATCAGCCCCAGCATTTT. This chain uses TRBV6-5 with TRBJ1-5; D is uncertain. The germline V gene encodes CDR1 MNHEY and CDR2 SVGAGI. The CDR3 is made up of 14 amino acids.

This chain connects TRBV2 to TRBJ2-7, with 7 bases identical to TRBD1. CDR3 length: 14 amino acids. In germline, CDR1 is SNHLY, CDR2 FYNNEI. Losses at the gene ends were 6 bases for V and 2 bases for J; bases not matched to a gene: 7. The CDR3 protein is CASRTTGIPYEQYF. DNA of the CDR3: TGTGCCAGCAGGACGACAGGGATACCCTACGAGCAGTACTTC.

The rearrangement uses TRBV20-1 and TRBJ2-1; possible D gene TRBD2, 6 bases. V was trimmed by 6 bases and J by 0 bases, leaving 27 bases between them. This CDR3 spans 19 amino acids. Germline values: CDR1 DFQATT, CDR2 SNEGSKA (reference sequence). CDR3 DNA sequence: TGCAGTGCCGCCGGTTGGGAGGTGGGCGGGCCGAGCTCCTACAATGAGCAGTTCTTC. The encoded protein is CSAAGWEVGGPSSYNEQFF.

This chain joins TRBV6-2 or TRBV6-3 and TRBJ2-7, with TRBD2 as a possible D gene (5 bases). V was clipped by 5 bases and J by 4 bases, with 15 bases between them. The CDR3 length is 14 residues. Germline CDR1 MNHEY, CDR2 SVGEGT. CDR3 in DNA: TGTGCCAGCAGTCCCCGGGGAATTCGGTACGAGCAGTACTTC. This gives the protein CASSPRGIRYEQYF.

The chain joins TRBV20-1 to TRBJ2-7; the match to TRBD2 covers 9 bases. Trimming removed 0 bases from V and 2 bases from J; junction bases left unmatched: 5. The CDR3 consists of 15 residues. Germline CDR1 and CDR2: DFQATT and SNEGSKA (reference sequence). The CDR3 protein is CSARDQTSGTYEQYF. As DNA, the CDR3 is TGCAGTGCTAGAGATCAGACTAGCGGAACCTACGAGCAGTACTTC.

This clonotype was observed a handful of times. The chain joins TRBV20-1 to TRBJ2-3, with 9 bases that match TRBD2. The length of the CDR3 is 15 residues. Trimming cost V 6 bases and J 4 bases; bases outside gene matches: 11. Germline CDR1 is DFQATT and CDR2 is SNEGSKA (reference sequence). CDR3 nucleotides: TGCAGTGCCCAAATAGCGGGAGCCAGGGCAGATACGCAGTATTTT. This gives the protein CSAQIAGARADTQYF.

This clonotype occurred a few times. The V gene is TRBV19, the J gene TRBJ1-5; D is uncertain. Germline V CDR1 and CDR2: LNHDA, SQIVND (reference sequence). This CDR3 comprises 14 residues. Trimming took 6 bases from V and 0 from J, leaving 9 bases between them. The CDR3 region is CASRERNSNQPQHF. CDR3 in DNA: TGTGCCAGTAGAGAGCGTAATAGCAATCAGCCCCAGCATTTT. The full variable domain, with the rest looked up from reference TRBV19 and TRBJ1-5, is DGGITQSPKYLFRKEGQNVTLSCEQNLNHDAMYWYRQDPGQGLRLIYYSQIVNDFQKGDIAEGYSVSREKKESFPLTVTSAQKNPTAFYLCASRERNSNQPQHFGDGTRLSIL.

V is TRBV6-5 and J is TRBJ2-1; TRBD2 agrees at 12 bases. J lost 6 bases, V lost 4 bases, and 4 bases had no gene match. Germline CDR1 reads MNHEY; CDR2 reads SVGAGI. The CDR3 has 15 residues. CDR3 in amino acids: CASSSSGGAFNEQFF. CDR3 nucleotides: TGTGCCAGCAGTTCTAGCGGGGGGGCCTTCAATGAGCAGTTCTTC.

This clonotype was counted a few times. V is TRBV27 and J is TRBJ2-7; a possible D gene is TRBD1 (6 bases). The germline V gene encodes CDR1 MNHEY and CDR2 SMNVEV (reference sequence). The CDR3 sequence is 15 residues long. Between the trimmed V and J ends, which lost 7 bases and 3 bases, there was a span of 19 bases. The DNA of the CDR3 is TGTGCCAGCACCCCTACAGGGAGAGTTATCTACGAGCAGTACTTC. The encoded protein is CASTPTGRVIYEQYF.

There are a few counts of this clonotype. The rearrangement uses TRBV6-1 and TRBJ2-1; D possibly matches TRBD1 or TRBD2 (5 bases each). The CDR3 length is 15 residues. Trimming removed 2 bases from V and 2 bases from J, with 10 bases in between. CDR1 and CDR2 (germline): MNHNS, SASEGT. CDR3 residues: CASSERGGAYNEQFF. CDR3 nucleotides: TGTGCCAGCAGTGAACGGGGCGGCGCCTACAATGAGCAGTTCTTC.

The V gene is TRBV2, the J gene TRBJ1-2; D is unresolved. This CDR3 is 13 amino acids long. Trimming cost V 4 bases and J 3 bases, with 9 bases left between them. Per the germline V gene, CDR1 is SNHLY and CDR2 is FYNNEI. CDR3 in amino acids: CASSADGDYGYTF. CDR3 bases: TGTGCCAGCAGTGCCGACGGGGACTATGGCTACACCTTC.

The rearrangement uses TRBV28 and TRBJ1-2; tentative D call: TRBD1 (6 bases). With 6 bases removed from V and 5 bases from J, the gap between germline ends came to 16 bases. This CDR3 has 14 amino acids. CDR1 MDHEN and CDR2 SYDVKM come from the germline V gene. CDR3 sequence reads: CASSQRNRAYGYTF. As DNA, the CDR3 is TGTGCCAGCAGCCAAAGGAACAGGGCTTATGGCTACACCTTC.

V and J are TRBV7-9 and TRBJ2-1; a weak D match, TRBD1 (6 bases). This CDR3 spans 16 amino acids. Trimming shortened V by 1 base and J by 7 bases, and 17 bases separated the two germline ends. The germline V gene encodes CDR1 SEHNR and CDR2 FQNEAQ (reference sequence). CDR3 sequence (DNA): TGTGCCAGCAGCTTAGATGGTAGAGGGGGTGCGAATGAGCAGTTCTTC. The encoded protein is CASSLDGRGGANEQFF.

CDR3 in amino acids: CACWAGGYSPLHF. As DNA, the CDR3 is TGTGCCTGCTGGGCAGGGGGATATTCACCCCTCCACTTT. The chain has TRBV30 and TRBJ1-6; TRBD1 agrees at 7 bases. The CDR3 extends over 13 amino acids. Germline CDR1 and CDR2: GTSNPN and SVGIG (reference sequence). The V gene end was trimmed by 6 bases and the J gene end by 8 bases; junction bases not matched to a gene: 7.

The chain employs TRBV20-1 and TRBJ1-1, with TRBD1 identical over 12 bases. In germline, CDR1 is DFQATT, CDR2 SNEGSKA (reference sequence). The V segment lost 4 bases and the J segment 11 bases; nucleotides outside the gene matches: 5. The CDR3 is 12 amino acids. CDR3 nucleotide sequence: TGCAGTGCTAAGGGACAGGGGGCTAGTGCTTTCTTT. Protein: CSAKGQGASAFF.

This rearrangement joins TRBV20-1 to TRBJ1-1; D remains unclear. Germline CDR1 reads DFQATT; CDR2 reads SNEGSKA (reference sequence). V dropped 7 bases and J dropped 7 bases, with 16 bases sitting between them. The CDR3 is made up of 12 amino acids. CDR3 DNA sequence: TGCAGTGTCCAGTTAAATTGGGGTGAAGCTTTCTTT. It yields the protein CSVQLNWGEAFF.

This clonotype counts as medium-sized. The rearrangement uses TRBV6-2 or TRBV6-3 and TRBJ1-5; D may be TRBD1 (6 bases). The V end was cut by 6 bases, the J end by 3 bases, with 18 bases between. Germline V gene lookup returns CDR1 MNHEY and CDR2 SVGEGT. CDR3 size: 16 residues. The CDR3, as DNA: TGTGCCAGCAGAGCCGGGGACATCGGATTCAATCAGCCCCAGCATTTT. The encoded protein is CASRAGDIGFNQPQHF.

This clonotype was counted only a few times. The chain carries TRBV20-1 and TRBJ1-5; D is undetermined. V dropped 4 bases and J dropped 3 bases, with 10 bases sitting between them. The CDR3 extends over 13 amino acids. Germline CDR1 and CDR2: DFQATT and SNEGSKA (reference sequence). The DNA of the CDR3 is TGCAGTGCTATCTTAGCGCTCAATCAGCCCCAGCATTTT. Translation gives CSAILALNQPQHF.

This clonotype has a handful of counts. This chain joins TRBV20-1 and TRBJ2-5, with TRBD1 identical over 8 bases. CDR3 length: 15 amino acids. Germline V gene data show CDR1 as DFQATT and CDR2 as SNEGSKA (reference sequence). V lost 2 bases to trimming and J lost 2 bases; unmatched junction nucleotides: 7. The CDR3 is CSARTRTGPQETQYF. The CDR3 DNA reads TGCAGTGCTAGAACCCGGACAGGGCCACAAGAGACCCAGTACTTC.

The chain recombines TRBV19 with TRBJ2-3; D gene uncertain. There are 13 residues in the CDR3. Germline CDR1 reads LNHDA; CDR2 reads SQIVND (reference sequence). V lost 4 bases and J lost 1, with 6 bases in between. The CDR3 is CASSTPGTDTQYF. The CDR3 DNA is TGTGCCAGTAGTACTCCGGGCACAGATACGCAGTATTTT.

The J gene is TRBJ2-1, the V gene TRBV20-1; D remains ambiguous. Germline loops: CDR1 DFQATT, CDR2 SNEGSKA (reference sequence). V was pared by 0 bases and J by 3 bases, with 12 bases between. This CDR3 comprises 15 residues. The CDR3 nucleotides read TGCAGTGCTAGAGATCTCCGATCCCTCTACAATGAGCAGTTCTTC. Encoded protein: CSARDLRSLYNEQFF.